This entry is about one T cell receptor beta chain. The antigen this receptor binds is unknown. No base-level quality is on record; no much larger clone is a single base apart. This specimen belongs to a study of T cell repertoires in cytomegalovirus infection (dated by TCRdb to about 2019). Notes on the research overall: Recently identified HLA-C-restricted CMV epitopes, whose presentation resists viral immunomodulation, were targeted by peptide stimulations together with well-studied HLA-B-restricted epitopes. Donor HLA type was relevant to the analysis, as public TCR beta signatures indicated carriage of CMV infection together with the matching HLA type. Beyond this particular receptor, the publication reports: The ex vivo response was dominated by HLA-C-restricted CMV-specific TCR beta clonotypes, which also provided the single most frequent clonotype in two of eight donors. Carriers of CMV infection plus the relevant HLA type were discriminated by the cumulative frequency of public TCR beta family members in the study cohort and in an independent approximately 360-donor cohort.

Reads for this sample came from an Illumina HiSeq 1500. TCRdb applied fastp at Q25 and MiXCR to the public reads, then kept only in-frame beta chains. For every CDR3 protein sequence, its rows merge into one entry that carries the most common genes and DNA. Across this sample there are about 270,000 distinct CDR3 sequences, with approximately 22% seen only once. Together, the top ten hold about 21% of the sample. Per the publication, the treatment or condition label means: in vitro stimulation with specific CMV peptide epitopes to enrich CMV-specific T cells. V has 1 base trimmed and J has 6 bases trimmed; junction bases matching no gene number 9. The germline V gene (reference sequence) sets CDR1 to MNHEY and CDR2 to SMNVEV. The CDR3 numbers 15 residues from cysteine through phenylalanine. Only the CDR3 DNA stays, 45 bases, in frame from base 1.

This clonotype was obtained from a human donor in good health (CMV status not recorded). Some clones in this sample may be carry-over from other donors' samples. The chain is made from TRBV27 and TRBJ2-7; 7 central nucleotides agree with TRBD2. The sequencing used cultured PBMCs, collected from culture after CMV antigen stimulation. CDR3 reads: CASSLFWGGGREQYF. The base sequence is TGTGCCAGCAGTTTATTTTGGGGGGGAGGTCGCGAGCAGTACTTC.